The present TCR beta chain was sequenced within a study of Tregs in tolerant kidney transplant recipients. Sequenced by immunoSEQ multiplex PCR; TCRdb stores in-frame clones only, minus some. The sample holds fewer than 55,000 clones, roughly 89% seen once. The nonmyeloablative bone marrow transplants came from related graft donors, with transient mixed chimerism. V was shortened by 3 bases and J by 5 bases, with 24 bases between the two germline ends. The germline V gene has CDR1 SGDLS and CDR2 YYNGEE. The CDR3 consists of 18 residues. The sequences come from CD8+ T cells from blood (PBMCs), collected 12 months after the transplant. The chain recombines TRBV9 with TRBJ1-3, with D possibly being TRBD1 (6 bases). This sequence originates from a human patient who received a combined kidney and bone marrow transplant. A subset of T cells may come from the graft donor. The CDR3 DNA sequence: TGTGCCAGCAGCGACCCCCTAACCAGCAGGGGAGAAAGAAACACCATATATTTT. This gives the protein CASSDPLTSRGERNTIYF. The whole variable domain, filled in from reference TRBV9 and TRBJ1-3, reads DSGVTQTPKHLITATGQRVTLRCSPRSGDLSVYWYQQSLDQGLQFLIQYYNGEERAKGNILERFSAQQFPDLHSELNLSSLELGDSALYFCASSDPLTSRGERNTIYFGEGSWLTVV.